This passage covers 14 T cell receptor beta chains from one sample sequenced in a study of T cell repertoires in cytomegalovirus infection (dated by TCRdb to about 2019). The data were produced on an Illumina HiSeq 1500. TCRdb redid the processing of the public reads, applying fastp at Q25 and MiXCR, and retained in-frame beta chains. Each record represents a unique CDR3 protein, reported with the most common genes and DNA among its rows. The sample contains roughly 640,000 distinct CDR3 sequences, more than 20% of them found a single time. The ten top clones hold under 8.5% of the sample. Sequences were obtained from CD8+ T cells from PBMCs. The receptor set was obtained from a human donor in good health (CMV status not recorded). Some clones in this sample may be carry-over from other donors' samples.

V usage is TRBV5-6 and J usage is TRBJ2-3, with a tentative D call TRBD2 (6 bases). The germline V gene has CDR1 SGHDT and CDR2 YYEEEE. The CDR3 length is 15 residues. With 1 base removed from V and 6 bases from J, the gap between germline ends came to 15 bases. As DNA, the CDR3 is TGTGCCAGCAGCTTGTTCGGGAGATCCACCGATACGCAGTATTTT. Encoded protein: CASSLFGRSTDTQYF. The variable domain in full, completed from reference TRBV5-6 and TRBJ2-3, reads DAGVTQSPTHLIKTRGQQVTLRCSPKSGHDTVSWYQQALGQGPQFIFQYYEEEERQRGNFPDRFSGHQFPNYSSELNVNALLLGDSALYLCASSLFGRSTDTQYFGPGTRLTVL.

This clonotype was observed a handful of times. The chain uses TRBV28 and TRBJ2-5; either TRBD1 or TRBD2 may fit D (6 bases each). V lost 4 bases, J lost 3 bases, and 27 bases lay in between. The CDR3 totals 19 residues. Per the germline V gene, CDR1 is MDHEN and CDR2 is SYDVKM. CDR3 DNA: TGTGCCAGCAGTTACCCCGCGGGGAGGACAGCATATCCGAAAGAGACCCAGTACTTC. Amino acids: CASSYPAGRTAYPKETQYF.

CDR3 bases: TGTGCCAGCAGCCAAGTCCCTAGCGGGGTTCAAAGGGAGCAGTTCTTC. Its translation is CASSQVPSGVQREQFF. This chain uses TRBV14 with TRBJ2-1; 9 bases align to TRBD2. V was pared by 1 base and J by 10 bases, with 11 bases of the junction left unmatched. The germline CDR1 and CDR2 sequences are SGHDN and FVKESK. CDR3 length: 16 amino acids.

The chain carries TRBV2 and TRBJ1-5; D possibly corresponds to TRBD1 (6 bases). CDR1 and CDR2 from the germline V gene are SNHLY and FYNNEI. The CDR3 spans 14 residues. V was cut by 6 bases and J by 7 bases, with 16 bases left in between. DNA for the CDR3: TGTGCCAGCAGAAACAGGGAGCATTTGCAGCCCCAGCATTTT. Protein sequence: CASRNREHLQPQHF.

CDR3: CASSFLQINQPQHF. The CDR3 DNA reads as TGTGCCAGCAGTTTTTTACAGATAAATCAGCCCCAGCATTTT. V is TRBV12-3 or TRBV12-4 and J is TRBJ1-5; no reliable D call. Between the trimmed V and J ends, which lost 3 bases and 4 bases, there was a span of 10 bases. This CDR3 region has 14 residues.

This clonotype turned up a few times. This rearrangement joins TRBV6-2 or TRBV6-3 to TRBJ2-2; 13 positions agree with TRBD2. V shed 2 bases, J shed 0 bases, and the junction held 15 bases outside the gene matches. The CDR3 sequence is 22 residues long. The germline CDR1 and CDR2 sequences are MNHEY and SVGEGT. The CDR3 coding sequence is TGTGCCAGCAGTTACACCCGAGAACCCCGACTAGCGGGGGGTCCGAACACCGGGGAGCTGTTTTTT. Its translation is CASSYTREPRLAGGPNTGELFF.

The chain couples TRBV4-1 to TRBJ2-3; weak D call: TRBD2 (5 bases). With 9 bases removed from V and 6 bases from J, the gap between germline ends came to 16 bases. Germline-derived CDR1 and CDR2 are MGHRA and YSYEKL. The CDR3 covers 13 residues. CDR3 amino acids: CASSRDLLDTQYF. DNA for the CDR3: TGCGCCAGTTCCCGGGATTTGCTTGATACGCAGTATTTT.

This clonotype was seen a handful of times. The chain combines TRBV27 with TRBJ1-5; D not certain. Germline V lookup: CDR1 MNHEY, CDR2 SMNVEV (reference sequence). The CDR3 loop spans 13 amino acids. V was trimmed by 8 bases and J by 3 bases, leaving 11 bases between them. This CDR3 is CASGFGTNQPQHF. The CDR3 DNA follows: TGTGCCAGCGGATTCGGTACCAATCAGCCCCAGCATTTT.

This clonotype appeared a few times. V is TRBV7-9 and J is TRBJ2-1; D is ambiguous. Per the germline V gene, CDR1 is SEHNR and CDR2 is FQNEAQ (reference sequence). This CDR3 region has 10 residues. Trimming removed 8 bases at V and 9 bases at J, with 8 bases between. CDR3 DNA: TGTGCCAGCGATTCGGGTGAGCAGTTCTTC. Protein product: CASDSGEQFF.

The gene calls are TRBV6-2 or TRBV6-3 and TRBJ2-3, with D uncertain. Trimming stripped 2 bases from V and 0 bases from J, with 15 bases between. Germline V CDR1 and CDR2: MNHEY, SVGEGT. CDR3 length equals 17 residues. The CDR3 bases are TGTGCCAGCAGTTACCACCATCAGGAACTGAGCACAGATACGCAGTATTTT. The encoded protein is CASSYHHQELSTDTQYF.

This chain uses TRBV28 with TRBJ2-2; perhaps TRBD2 as D (5 bases). The CDR3 contains 15 residues. Trimming removed 2 bases at V and 3 bases at J, with 10 bases between. In germline, CDR1 is MDHEN, CDR2 SYDVKM. The CDR3 sequence: CASSLRRAHTGELFF. The CDR3, as DNA: TGTGCCAGCAGTTTACGGCGGGCTCACACCGGGGAGCTGTTTTTT.

Many counts were recorded for this clonotype. The chain links TRBV29-1 to TRBJ2-2; perhaps D is TRBD1 or TRBD2 (5 bases each). V lost 4 bases, J lost 0 bases, and 9 bases lay in between. Germline values: CDR1 SQVTM, CDR2 ANQGSEA. CDR3 size: 14 residues. CDR3 DNA: TGCAGCGTTGGTCGGGACGCGAACACCGGGGAGCTGTTTTTT. The encoded protein is CSVGRDANTGELFF.

The V call is TRBV27, the J call TRBJ2-2; TRBD1 matches at 7 bases. Germline assignment: CDR1 MNHEY and CDR2 SMNVEV (reference sequence). This CDR3 is 16 amino acids long. V lost 2 bases and J lost 0; bases outside the gene matches: 3. For the CDR3, the DNA is TGTGCCAGCAGTTTAAGGGGGCCCCCGAACACCGGGGAGCTGTTTTTT. As protein: CASSLRGPPNTGELFF.

V is TRBV5-1 and J is TRBJ2-3; D is unresolved. Per germline, CDR1 SGHRS and CDR2 YFSETQ. Deletions cut 0 bases from V and 2 bases from J, with 13 bases between. This CDR3 has 16 residues. In nucleotides, the CDR3 is TGCGCCAGCAGCTTGGCCGAAACCACATTCACAGATACGCAGTATTTT. It is translated as CASSLAETTFTDTQYF.